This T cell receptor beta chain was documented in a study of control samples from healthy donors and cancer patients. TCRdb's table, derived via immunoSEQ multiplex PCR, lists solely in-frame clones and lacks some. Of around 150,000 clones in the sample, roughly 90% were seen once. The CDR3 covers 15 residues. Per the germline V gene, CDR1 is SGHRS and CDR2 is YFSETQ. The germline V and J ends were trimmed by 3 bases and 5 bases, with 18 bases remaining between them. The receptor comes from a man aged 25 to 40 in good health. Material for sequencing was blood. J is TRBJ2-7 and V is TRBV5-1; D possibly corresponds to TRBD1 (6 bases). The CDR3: CASSSGQIRFDEQYF. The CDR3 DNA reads TGCGCCAGCAGCTCCGGACAGATTAGGTTCGACGAGCAGTACTTC.